This T cell receptor (beta chain) derives from a study of CD8 T cells in ankylosing spondylitis. The CDR3 sequence is 13 residues long. The germline V gene encodes CDR1 SEHNR and CDR2 FQNEAQ (reference sequence). The ends were cut back, 1 base at V and 5 bases at J, with 6 bases in the middle. This clonotype was detected ten times or more. Its antigen is as yet unknown. Study results and caveats: Some of these motif variants have turned up before, in reports on reactive arthritis synovial fluid and blood. Ankylosing spondylitis blood appeared to be characterized by a TCR beta motif of several highly homologous variants.

Each TCR beta library was made by quantitative 5'-RACE that incorporated molecular barcodes. MiXCR, run by TCRdb on the 5' RACE reads, gives a single entry per CDR3 protein. The sample yields 200,000 to 300,000 distinct CDR3 sequences, about 10% seen once. The V and J genes are TRBV7-9 and TRBJ1-5; D unclear. The specimen sequenced was blood, either unsorted or a sorted T cell fraction (not recorded which). This TCR derives from a male donor with ankylosing spondylitis or in good health (not recorded which). Written as DNA, the CDR3 is TGTGCCAGCAGCTTAGGGGAGCATCAGCCCCAGCATTTT. Its translation is CASSLGEHQPQHF.